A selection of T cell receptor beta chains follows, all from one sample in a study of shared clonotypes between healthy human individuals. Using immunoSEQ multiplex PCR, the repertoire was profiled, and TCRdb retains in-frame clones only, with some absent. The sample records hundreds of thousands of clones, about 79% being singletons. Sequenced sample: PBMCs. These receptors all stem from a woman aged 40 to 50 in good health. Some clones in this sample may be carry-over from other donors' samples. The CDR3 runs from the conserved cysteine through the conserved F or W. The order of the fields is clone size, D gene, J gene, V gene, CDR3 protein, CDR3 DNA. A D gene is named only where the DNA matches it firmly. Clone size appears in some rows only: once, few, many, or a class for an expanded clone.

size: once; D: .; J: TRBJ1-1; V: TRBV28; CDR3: CASSFPGTWAFF; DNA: TGTGCCAGCAGTTTTCCCGGGACGTGGGCTTTCTTT
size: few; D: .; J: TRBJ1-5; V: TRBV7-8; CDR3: CASSLQYGNQPQHF; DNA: TGTGCCAGCAGCTTGCAGTACGGGAATCAGCCCCAGCATTTT
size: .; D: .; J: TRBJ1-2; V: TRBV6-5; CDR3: CASSYAEYGYTF; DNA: TGTGCCAGCAGTTACGCGGAATATGGCTACACCTTC
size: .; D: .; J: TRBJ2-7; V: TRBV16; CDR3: CASSQSASERYEQYF; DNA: TGTGCCAGCAGCCAATCGGCTAGCGAGCGCTACGAGCAGTACTTC
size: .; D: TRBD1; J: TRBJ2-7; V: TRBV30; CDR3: CACNDGQGGYVQYF; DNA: TGTGCCTGTAACGACGGACAGGGCGGGTATGTGCAGTACTTC
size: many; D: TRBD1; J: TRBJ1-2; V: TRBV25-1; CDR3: CASRTGEIGYTF; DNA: TGTGCCAGCAGGACAGGGGAAATTGGCTACACCTTC
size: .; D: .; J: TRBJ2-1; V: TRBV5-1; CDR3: CASSLERRRANEQFF; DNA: TGCGCCAGCAGCTTGGAGCGGAGGAGGGCAAATGAGCAGTTCTTC
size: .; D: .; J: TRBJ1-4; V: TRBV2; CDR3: CASSEFGWEKLFF; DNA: TGTGCCAGCAGTGAATTTGGTTGGGAAAAACTGTTTTTT
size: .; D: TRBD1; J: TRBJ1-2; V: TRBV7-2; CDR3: CASSLDRVGGYTF; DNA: TGTGCCAGCAGCCTCGACAGGGTGGGTGGCTACACCTTC
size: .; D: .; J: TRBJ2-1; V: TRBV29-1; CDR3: CSAARTIYNEQFF; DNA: TGCAGCGCCGCTAGGACCATCTACAATGAGCAGTTCTTC
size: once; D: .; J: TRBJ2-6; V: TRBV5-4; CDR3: CASSRLGSGANVLTF; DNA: TGTGCCAGCAGCCGCCTGGGGTCCGGGGCCAACGTCCTGACTTTC
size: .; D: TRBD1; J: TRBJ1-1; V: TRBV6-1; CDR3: CASRGTGYTEAFF; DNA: TGTGCCAGCAGAGGGACAGGGTACACTGAAGCTTTCTTT
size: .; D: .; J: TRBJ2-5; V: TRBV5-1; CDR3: CASSTGGIQETQYF; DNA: TGCGCCAGCAGCACCGGGGGAATACAAGAGACCCAGTACTTC
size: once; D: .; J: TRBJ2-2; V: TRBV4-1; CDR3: CASSSSFGLNTGELFF; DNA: TGCGCCAGCAGCTCTAGTTTTGGACTGAACACCGGGGAGCTGTTTTTT
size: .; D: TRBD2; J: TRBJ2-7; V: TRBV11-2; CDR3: CASSLVLAGAHEQYF; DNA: TGTGCCAGCAGCTTAGTTCTAGCGGGAGCCCACGAGCAGTACTTC
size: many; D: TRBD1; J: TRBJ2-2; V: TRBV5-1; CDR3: CASSRTGGANTGELFF; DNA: TGCGCCAGCAGCAGAACAGGGGGCGCGAACACCGGGGAGCTGTTTTTT
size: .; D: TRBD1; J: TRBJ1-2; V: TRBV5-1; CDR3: CASSSGQGARGYTF; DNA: TGCGCCAGCAGCTCCGGACAGGGGGCTCGCGGCTACACCTTC
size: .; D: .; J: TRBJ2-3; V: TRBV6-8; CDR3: CASSYSWVQGGTDTQYF; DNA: TGTGCCAGCAGTTACTCGTGGGTGCAGGGGGGTACAGATACGCAGTATTTT